A selection of T cell receptor beta chains follows, all from one sample in a study of blood T cell repertoires in COVID-19. Data came from immunoSEQ multiplex PCR; TCRdb stores just in-frame clones and leaves some out. This table has 200,000 to 300,000 clones, around nine tenths appearing once. Sequencing was carried out using peripheral blood. Receptors were obtained from a woman in her sixties or seventies with COVID-19, enrolled during active disease. Each CDR3 is given with its conserved first and last residue. D genes are given only for firm matches. Only some rows state a clone size, as once, few, many or a class for expanded clones.

J gene	V gene	clone size	D gene	CDR3 protein	CDR3 DNA
TRBJ2-6	TRBV2	.	.	CASSGSSGANVLTF	TGTGCCAGCAGTGGGAGTTCTGGGGCCAACGTCCTGACTTTC
TRBJ2-1	TRBV20-1	.	TRBD2	CSASYGRERSDEQFF	TGCAGTGCTAGTTACGGGAGGGAACGCAGCGATGAGCAGTTCTTC
TRBJ1-3	TRBV30	few	TRBD1	CAWSRGTATTGNTIYF	TGTGCCTGGAGTAGGGGGACAGCAACGACTGGAAACACCATATATTTT
TRBJ2-4	TRBV27	.	TRBD1	CASSFSPGRGPPKNIQYF	TGTGCCAGCAGTTTCTCACCTGGCAGGGGGCCACCCAAAAACATTCAGTACTTC
TRBJ1-5	TRBV5-5	.	.	CASSPWGRIDPSNQPQHF	TGTGCCAGCAGCCCCTGGGGCAGAATTGACCCTAGCAATCAGCCCCAGCATTTT
TRBJ2-4	TRBV30	.	.	CAWSGDWGVGQNIQYF	TGTGCCTGGAGTGGCGATTGGGGGGTAGGGCAAAACATTCAGTACTTC
TRBJ2-1	TRBV12-1	.	.	CASSLPTGSHVNEQFF	TGTGCCAGCAGCCTCCCGACAGGGTCTCATGTCAATGAGCAGTTCTTC
TRBJ2-1	TRBV11-1	.	TRBD1	CASSQGQGSYNEQFF	TGTGCCAGCAGCCAGGGACAGGGCTCCTACAATGAGCAGTTCTTC
TRBJ2-2	TRBV9	.	.	CASSVVVEGTGELFF	TGTGCCAGCAGCGTAGTTGTCGAGGGCACCGGGGAGCTGTTTTTT
TRBJ1-1	TRBV7-9	.	TRBD1	CASGGQENTEAFF	TGTGCCAGTGGCGGACAGGAGAACACTGAAGCTTTCTTT
TRBJ2-2	TRBV5-1	.	.	CASSPLGRAGELFF	TGCGCCAGCAGCCCCCTAGGTCGGGCCGGGGAGCTGTTTTTT
TRBJ2-1	TRBV5-6	.	TRBD2	CASSLPGLAGINEQFF	TGTGCCAGCAGCCTACCGGGACTAGCGGGTATAAATGAGCAGTTCTTC
TRBJ1-3	TRBV4-1	few	TRBD1	CASSQTWTGDSGNTIYF	TGCGCCAGCAGCCAAACCTGGACAGGCGACTCTGGAAACACCATATATTTT
TRBJ1-1	TRBV5-1	.	TRBD1	CASSLNAGTEKPFF	TGCGCCAGCAGCTTAAACGCCGGGACAGAAAAACCTTTCTTT
TRBJ2-5	TRBV7-8	.	.	CASNPSTGETQYF	TGTGCCAGCAACCCATCCACGGGAGAGACCCAGTACTTC
TRBJ2-1	TRBV30	.	TRBD2	CATKGTREQFF	TGTGCCACAAAAGGGACTAGGGAGCAGTTCTTC
TRBJ2-7	TRBV20-1	once	TRBD2	CSASSGRLYEQYF	TGCAGTGCTAGTAGCGGGAGGCTATACGAGCAGTACTTC
TRBJ2-3	TRBV19	once	.	CASSLHREQYF	TGTGCCAGTAGTCTCCACCGGGAGCAGTATTTT
TRBJ1-3	TRBV19	.	TRBD1	CASSPGTGGSLSGNTIYF	TGTGCCAGTAGTCCGGGGACAGGGGGCTCCCTCTCTGGAAACACCATATATTTT
TRBJ1-5	TRBV3-1/TRBV3-2	.	TRBD1	CASSQDSAGGGQPQHF	TGTGCCAGCAGCCAAGATAGTGCAGGGGGCGGGCAGCCCCAGCATTTT
TRBJ2-1	TRBV5-4	.	.	CASSSRQDHYNEQFF	TGTGCCAGCAGCTCACGACAGGACCACTACAATGAGCAGTTCTTC
TRBJ1-2	TRBV28	.	TRBD1	CASKNPGQVYGYTF	TGTGCCAGCAAGAACCCGGGACAGGTCTATGGCTACACCTTC
TRBJ1-1	TRBV4-1	.	TRBD1	CASSLSEGATTEAFF	TGCGCCAGCAGCCTAAGCGAGGGGGCGACGACTGAAGCTTTCTTT
TRBJ2-5	TRBV5-1	.	TRBD2	CASSLGVGGSGKQETQYF	TGCGCCAGCAGCTTGGGAGTTGGCGGGAGCGGGAAACAAGAGACCCAGTACTTC
TRBJ1-5	TRBV7-9	.	TRBD1	CASSQGQVESQPQHF	TGTGCCAGCAGCCAGGGACAGGTGGAAAGTCAGCCCCAGCATTTT
TRBJ2-2	TRBV10-3	.	.	CAIRPETRRHAGELFF	TGTGCCATCAGGCCTGAGACTAGGCGGCACGCCGGGGAGCTGTTTTTT